The following is a T cell receptor (beta chain) sequence with its context. The germline V gene encodes CDR1 SGHDT and CDR2 YYEEEE. The CDR3 loop spans 16 amino acids. Losses at the gene ends were 4 bases for V and 0 bases for J; bases not matched to a gene: 8. Here immunoSEQ multiplex PCR was the method, and the copy in TCRdb shows in-frame clones only, minus some. Here the sample spans millions of clones, around nine tenths being singletons. The data were taken from a study of shared clonotypes between healthy human individuals. Sequenced: naive CD4+ T cells sorted from blood. Subset defined: CD45RA+ positively selected. The chain links TRBV5-6 to TRBJ1-1; TRBD1 agrees at 8 bases. The origin of this receptor is a man between 18 and 29 years old in good health. CDR3 coding DNA: TGTGCCAGCAGCAAGGGACAGGTTGACATGAACACTGAAGCTTTCTTT. The encoded protein is CASSKGQVDMNTEAFF.